This TCR beta chain originates from a study of beta chain features in type 1 diabetes. This clone was detected many times. The isolated RNA, all of it, was reverse transcribed, so expressed TCRB transcripts were what got sequenced. Mean read depth for naive, central memory and regulatory T cell samples was about 3.4 million reads. Repertoires were generated with immunoSEQ multiplex PCR, while TCRdb's copy carries only in-frame clones and drops some. The sample has some 220,000 clones, approximately 11% seen once; the top ten hold 1% to 1.5%. Germline CDR1 reads SGHDN; CDR2 reads FVKESK. V shed 6 bases and J 3 bases; nucleotides not matched to a gene: 9. This CDR3 contains 16 residues.

V gene TRBV14 combines with J gene TRBJ2-1; 9 bases line up with TRBD2. Material: central memory CD4+ T cells from blood. The sequence was obtained from a man aged 18 to 30 in good health. CDR3 amino acids: CASRPTGTSSYNEQFF. CDR3 coding DNA: TGTGCCAGCAGACCCACCGGGACTAGCAGCTACAATGAGCAGTTCTTC.